The source of this T cell receptor (beta chain) is a study of vaccination effects on CD4 cells after COVID-19 (dated 2022 in TCRdb). Looking at the study overall: In the ViraFEST assay, PBMC were stimulated with viral peptide pools, and TCR sequencing was then used to find antigen-specific CD4+ T cell clonotypes based on their expansion. Each participant received two doses of an mRNA SARS-CoV-2 vaccine, either BNT162b2 or mRNA-1273. Two million PBMC per well were cultured in IMDM with roughly 5% human AB serum, 10 IU/ml IL-2 and gentamicin, plus 10 ug/ml peptides. In both COVID-19 convalescent patients and infection-naive vaccine recipients, the study compared SARS-CoV-2 spike-specific CD4+ TCR repertoires from before mRNA vaccination with those from after it. A total of around eleven COVID-19 convalescent patients and several SARS-CoV-2-naive healthy vaccine recipients were included in the full study. In the study, cultures from other donors were sequenced using the Oncomine TCR Beta short-read assay on an Illumina iSeq 100. General study outcomes and caveats: Only a small number of convalescent patients were included, and no early post-infection timepoints were available, which limited the study. In healthy vaccine recipients, vaccine-induced clones were almost all SARS-CoV-2 mono-reactive, with only 1 of 255 being cross-reactive with common cold coronaviruses. Marked clonal contraction was observed in both infection-induced and vaccine-induced clones at late post-vaccination timepoints, consistent with waning T cell responses.

Concerning this clone itself: Its target antigen remains unknown. No base quality values were provided; no much bigger clone lies one nucleotide off.

Library method: the immunoSEQ multiplex PCR assay. DNA from the cultured, isolated CD4+ T cells was subjected to TCR beta CDR3 sequencing. On the study's bioinformatics: Non-productive TCR sequences were removed and reads were trimmed to the CDR3 region, keeping CDR3s of at least 7 amino acids. Antigen-specific clonotypes were identified using the MANAFEST web app by comparison of expansion in peptide wells against reference cultures. To be called positive, a clone needed expansion at FDR<0.05 compared with the reference and with all other wells, an odds ratio greater than 5, and a frequency greater than 0.1% in two replicate wells. Clonotypes significantly expanded in SARS-CoV-2 spike wells and in at least one common cold coronavirus spike condition were defined as cross-reactive. CDR3 similarity was assessed by Levenshtein distance using the stringdist R package, and unrooted trees were constructed with ape in R 3.6.1. Entries here come from immuneACCESS through TCRdb and include only in-frame sequences with V and J called. Some clones fail to appear in such tables; in the studies checked, an unresolved V gene covers under half of the shortfall, and the cause of the remainder is unknown. For V, J and clone size, that table is used; D and trimming come from the DNA. The sample table lists 70,000 or so clones, over 60% of them with a count of one. The ten biggest clones cover over 2% of the sample.

After more than nine days of culture, CD4+ T cells were isolated with the EasySep CD4+ T cell isolation kit. Negative nucleocapsid antibody results before and after vaccination confirmed that the healthy vaccine recipients had no prior SARS-CoV-2 infection. Half of the culture medium was replaced with fresh IL-2-containing medium on days 3 and 7. Unless otherwise noted, each peptide stimulation condition was cultured in triplicate wells. Using Ficoll-Paque Plus gradient centrifugation, PBMC were separated from whole blood and then either used fresh or cryopreserved at -140C. Genomic DNA was extracted from cultured CD4+ T cells with the QIAamp micro DNA kit. This clonotype was obtained from a human donor who received a COVID-19 vaccine. This sample comprised CD4+ T cells from PBMCs cultured without peptide, obtained before COVID-19 vaccination.

The CDR3 is CASRGDSSGANVLTF. The DNA sequence follows: TGTGCCAGCAGGGGGGACAGCTCTGGGGCCAACGTCCTGACTTTC. The chain joins TRBV6-4 to TRBJ2-6, and TRBD1 aligns with 7 junction nucleotides. From the cysteine through the phenylalanine, the CDR3 covers 15 amino acids. Solely the CDR3 DNA is kept, with 45 bases framed from the first base. Relative to germline, V is missing 6 bases and J is missing 0 bases, with 2 bases of the junction outside any gene match. CDR1 and CDR2 were assigned from the germline V gene as MRHNA and SNTAGT.